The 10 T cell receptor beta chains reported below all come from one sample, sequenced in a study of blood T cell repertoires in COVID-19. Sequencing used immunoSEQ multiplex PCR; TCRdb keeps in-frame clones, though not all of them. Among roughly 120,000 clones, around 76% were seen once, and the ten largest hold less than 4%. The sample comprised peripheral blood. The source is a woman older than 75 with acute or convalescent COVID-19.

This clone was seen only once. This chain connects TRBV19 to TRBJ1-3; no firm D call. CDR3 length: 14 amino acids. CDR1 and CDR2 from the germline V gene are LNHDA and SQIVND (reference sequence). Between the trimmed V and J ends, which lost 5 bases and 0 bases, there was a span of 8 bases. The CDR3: CASSSPGSGNTIYF. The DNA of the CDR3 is TGTGCCAGTAGTTCCCCGGGCTCTGGAAACACCATATATTTT.

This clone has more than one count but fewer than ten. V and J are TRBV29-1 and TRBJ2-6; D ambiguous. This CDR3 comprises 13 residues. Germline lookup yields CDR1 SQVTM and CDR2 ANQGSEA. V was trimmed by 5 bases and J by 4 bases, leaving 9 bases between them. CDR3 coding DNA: TGCAGCGTTTGGGCTACGGGGGCCAACGTCCTGACTTTC. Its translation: CSVWATGANVLTF.

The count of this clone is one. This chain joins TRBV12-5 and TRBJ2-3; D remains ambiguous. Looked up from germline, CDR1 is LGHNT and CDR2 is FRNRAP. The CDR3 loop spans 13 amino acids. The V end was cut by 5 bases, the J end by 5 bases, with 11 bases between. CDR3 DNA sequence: TGTGCTAGTGGTCTAGGCCCGCAAGATACGCAGTATTTT. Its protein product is CASGLGPQDTQYF.

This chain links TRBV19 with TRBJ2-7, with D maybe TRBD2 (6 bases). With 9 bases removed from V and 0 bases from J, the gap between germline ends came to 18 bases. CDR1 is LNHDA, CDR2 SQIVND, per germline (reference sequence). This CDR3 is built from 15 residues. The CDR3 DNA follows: TGTGCCAGCAGACGTACTAGCACCAGCTCCTACGAGCAGTACTTC. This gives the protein CASRRTSTSSYEQYF.

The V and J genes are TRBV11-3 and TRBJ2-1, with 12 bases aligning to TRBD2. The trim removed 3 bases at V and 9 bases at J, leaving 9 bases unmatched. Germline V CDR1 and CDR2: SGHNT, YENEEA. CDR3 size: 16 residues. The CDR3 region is CASSFTLAGGPGEQFF. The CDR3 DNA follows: TGTGCCAGCAGCTTCACCCTAGCGGGGGGGCCAGGTGAGCAGTTCTTC. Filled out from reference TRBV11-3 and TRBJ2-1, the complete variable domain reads EAGVVQSPRYKIIEKKQPVAFWCNPISGHNTLYWYLQNLGQGPELLIRYENEEAVDDSQLPKDRFSAERLKGVDSTLKIQPAELGDSAVYLCASSFTLAGGPGEQFFGPGTRLTVL.

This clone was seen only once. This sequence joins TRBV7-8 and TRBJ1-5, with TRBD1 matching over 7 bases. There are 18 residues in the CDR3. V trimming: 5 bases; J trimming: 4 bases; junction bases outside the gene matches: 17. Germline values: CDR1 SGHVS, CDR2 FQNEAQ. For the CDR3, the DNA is TGTGCCAGCAGCCAATGGAGAATGACAGGGTTGGGAAATCAGCCCCAGCATTTT. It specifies CASSQWRMTGLGNQPQHF.

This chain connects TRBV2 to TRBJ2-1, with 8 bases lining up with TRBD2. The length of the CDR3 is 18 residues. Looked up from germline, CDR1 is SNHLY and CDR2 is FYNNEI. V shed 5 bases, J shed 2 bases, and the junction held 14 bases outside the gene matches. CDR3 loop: CASSSGASGWITYNEQFF. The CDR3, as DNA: TGTGCCAGCAGTTCCGGCGCTAGCGGGTGGATAACCTACAATGAGCAGTTCTTC.

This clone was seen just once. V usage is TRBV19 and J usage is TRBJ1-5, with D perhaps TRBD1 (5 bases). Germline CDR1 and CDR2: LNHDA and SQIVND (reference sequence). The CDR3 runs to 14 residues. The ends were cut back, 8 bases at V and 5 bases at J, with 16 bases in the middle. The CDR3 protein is CASCSAGFDQPQHF. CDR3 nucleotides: TGTGCCAGTTGTTCGGCAGGGTTTGATCAGCCCCAGCATTTT.

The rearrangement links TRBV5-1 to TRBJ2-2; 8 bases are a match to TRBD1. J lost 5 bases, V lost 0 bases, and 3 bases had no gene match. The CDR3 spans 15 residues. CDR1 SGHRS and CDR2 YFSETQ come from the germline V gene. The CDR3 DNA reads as TGCGCCAGCAGCTTGGGGACAGGGTCGACCGGGGAGCTGTTTTTT. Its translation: CASSLGTGSTGELFF. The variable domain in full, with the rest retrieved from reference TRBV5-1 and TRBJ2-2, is KAGVTQTPRYLIKTRGQQVTLSCSPISGHRSVSWYQQTPGQGLQFLFEYFSETQRNKGNFPGRFSGRQFSNSRSEMNVSTLELGDSALYLCASSLGTGSTGELFFGEGSRLTVL.

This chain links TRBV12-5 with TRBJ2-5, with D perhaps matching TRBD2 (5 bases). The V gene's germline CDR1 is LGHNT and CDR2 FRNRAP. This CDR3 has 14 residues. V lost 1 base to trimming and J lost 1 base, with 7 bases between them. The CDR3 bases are TGTGCTAGTGGTTTGGGAGCGGTCCAAGAGACCCAGTACTTC. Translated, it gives CASGLGAVQETQYF.